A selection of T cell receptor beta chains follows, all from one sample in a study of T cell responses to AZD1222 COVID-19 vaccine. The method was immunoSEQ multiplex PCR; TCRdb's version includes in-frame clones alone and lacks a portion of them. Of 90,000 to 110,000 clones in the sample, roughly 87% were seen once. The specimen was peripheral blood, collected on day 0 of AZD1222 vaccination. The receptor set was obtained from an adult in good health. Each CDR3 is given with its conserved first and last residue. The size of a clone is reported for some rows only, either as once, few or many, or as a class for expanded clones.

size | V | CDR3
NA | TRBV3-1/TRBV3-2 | CASSQGEPETQYF
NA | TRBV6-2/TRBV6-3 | CASSGEGPNRGTQYF
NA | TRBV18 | CASSPTQTDSGEKLFF
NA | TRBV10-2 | CASSDGTGRGNTEAFF
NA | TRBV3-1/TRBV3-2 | CASSQDPPDRPAAFF
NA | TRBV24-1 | CATSDPGISYNEQFF
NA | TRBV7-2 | CASSSPALYGYTF
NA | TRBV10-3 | CAISQGQGIGTEAFF
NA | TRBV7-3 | CASSLTSGGANEQFF
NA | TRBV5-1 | CASSAYRGWTEAFF
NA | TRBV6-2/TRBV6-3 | CASSYSQGQAKNIQYF
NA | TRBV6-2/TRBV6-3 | CASSSTGNQPQHF
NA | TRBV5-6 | CASSWGTGGPTDTQYF
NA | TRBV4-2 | CASRDPSSYEQYF
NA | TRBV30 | CAWRPGVSYNSPLHF
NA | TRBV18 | CASSPRTGGPEQFF
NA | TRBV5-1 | CASSPLAGLGEQYF
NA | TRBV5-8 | CASSPQGLLEETQYF
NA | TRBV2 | CASSEEVEDTQYF
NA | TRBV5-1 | CASSDFGGGNTIYF
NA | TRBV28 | CAAGGPASPTGELFF
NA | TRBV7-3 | CASRSGGANTGELFF
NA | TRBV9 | CASSVAGGEAFF
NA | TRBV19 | CASSSRQNSYEQYF
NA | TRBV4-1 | CASSPDRESGYTDTQYF
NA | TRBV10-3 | CAISGTENNEQFF
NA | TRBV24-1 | CATSDSTGRDEKLFF
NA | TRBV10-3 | CAISDGAVNSPLHF
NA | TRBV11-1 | CASSRRDSQETQYF
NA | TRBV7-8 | CASSLGGAGVTDTQYF
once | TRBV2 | CASTFDRQNYGYTF
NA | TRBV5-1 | CASSLETPRGAFF
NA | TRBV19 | CASSLGSWSDTQYF